This T cell receptor beta chain was retrieved from a study of cytomegalovirus exposure and HLA in healthy donors. The junction had 5 bases not matched to a gene; V was cut back by 4 bases and J by 2 bases. The CDR3 spans 14 residues. CDR1 and CDR2 (germline): SGHAT, FQNNGV. PCR amplification relied on 60 Vbeta primers (plus 13 Jbeta primers). TCRdb's table, derived via immunoSEQ multiplex PCR, lists solely in-frame clones and lacks some. This sample has approximately 190,000 clones, with under 90% found just once. General study findings and limits: The CMV antigen specificity of a few CMV-associated chains was confirmed through in vitro analysis.

Concerning this clone: Its antigen is not identified.

The clonotype was recovered from a boy aged 2-9 years in good health and CMV-seronegative. Sequencing used PBMCs. The chain has TRBV11-2 and TRBJ2-7, with 7 bases identical to TRBD2. The CDR3 DNA reads TGTGCCAGCAGCTCGACGGCGGGGGCCTACGAGCAGTACTTC. Translated, it gives CASSSTAGAYEQYF.